This is a list of T cell receptor beta chains from one sample in a study of regulatory T cells in long-lasting Graves disease. TCRdb recomputed calls from the multiplex PCR reads with MiXCR, one row per CDR3 protein. Among around 400,000 distinct CDR3 sequences listed, roughly a sixth were seen once. The source material was peripheral blood mononuclear cells (PBMCs), sampled at new diagnosis, from a patient treated with antithyroid drugs. The receptors originated from a female donor with Graves disease. CDR3s include the opening cysteine and the closing phenylalanine or tryptophan. The order of the fields is V gene, J gene, clone size, D gene, CDR3 length, CDR3 DNA, CDR3 protein. The D gene is left open where the match is weak. Not every row has a clone size; where given, it reads once, few, many or a size class.

TRBV7-2	TRBJ1-6	.	TRBD1	15	TGTGCCAGCAGCTTATCGCGGACAGGGGGATCACCCCTCCACTTT	CASSLSRTGGSPLHF
TRBV9	TRBJ2-7	many	.	15	TGTGCCAGCAGCGCCGAGGGACTCGCAACCTACGAGCAGTACTTC	CASSAEGLATYEQYF
TRBV12-3/TRBV12-4	TRBJ1-3	many	.	17	TGTGCCACCATGGGAACGGAAGGGGACCACTCTGGAAACACCATATATTTT	CATMGTEGDHSGNTIYF
TRBV6-2/TRBV6-3	TRBJ2-4	few	TRBD1	13	TGTGCCAGCAGTTGGACAGGGAAAAACATTCAGTACTTC	CASSWTGKNIQYF
TRBV20-1	TRBJ2-1	many	.	13	TGCAGTGCTGACGCCGGGAGTGGGGGTGAGCAGTTCTTC	CSADAGSGGEQFF
TRBV7-9	TRBJ2-6	many	.	14	TGTGCCAGCAGCCCTTCGCCGGGACACCTCGGCCTGACTTTC	CASSPSPGHLGLTF
TRBV20-1	TRBJ2-1	many	TRBD2	16	TGCAGTGCTAGAGTAAGTTCGACTAGCGGTTACAATGAGCAGTTCTTC	CSARVSSTSGYNEQFF
TRBV24-1	TRBJ2-3	.	.	14	TGTGCCACCAGAGGGTCAGCTAGCACAGATACGCAGTATTTT	CATRGSASTDTQYF
TRBV12-3/TRBV12-4	TRBJ2-2	many	TRBD2	16	TGTGCCAGCAGTGCGCCGGGACTACCATACACCGGGGAGCTGTTTTTT	CASSAPGLPYTGELFF
TRBV2	TRBJ1-4	many	.	13	TGTGCCAGCAGGGGACACCGTAATGAAAAACTGTTTTTT	CASRGHRNEKLFF
TRBV3-1	TRBJ1-2	many	.	14	TGTGCCAGCAGCCAAGATTGGGGGAGCTATGGCTACACCTTC	CASSQDWGSYGYTF
TRBV6-5	TRBJ2-1	many	TRBD2	16	TGTGCCAGCAGTTACACATTGCGAGCGGGACTGAATGAGCAGTTCTTC	CASSYTLRAGLNEQFF
TRBV12-3/TRBV12-4	TRBJ2-2	many	.	15	TGTGCCAGCAGAGCGAGGGTTGGACGCACCGGGGAGCTGTTTTTT	CASRARVGRTGELFF
TRBV12-5	TRBJ2-2	few	.	12	TGTGCTAGTGTTCCGAACACCGGGGAGCTGTTTTTT	CASVPNTGELFF
TRBV12-3/TRBV12-4	TRBJ1-5	few	.	13	TGTGCCAGCAGTTTTGGGGTTAATCAGCCCCAGCATTTT	CASSFGVNQPQHF
TRBV6-1	TRBJ1-2	few	TRBD1	17	TGTGCCAGCAGCCCTACTACCGGGACAGGGGGCGTCTATGGCTACACCTTC	CASSPTTGTGGVYGYTF
TRBV29-1	TRBJ1-1	.	.	15	TGCAGCGTTGCCCGGGTGCAGGGGCCGAACACTGAAGCTTTCTTT	CSVARVQGPNTEAFF
TRBV7-2	TRBJ1-1	many	.	14	TGTGCCAGCAGCTTAGGACGTCGGAGCACTGAAGCTTTCTTT	CASSLGRRSTEAFF
TRBV2	TRBJ2-1	many	.	16	TGTGCCAGCAGTGAATTCCCCGTACCTTCCTACAATGAGCAGTTCTTC	CASSEFPVPSYNEQFF
TRBV13	TRBJ2-7	many	.	14	TGTGCCAGCAGCTTAGGTCAGGAGATCTACGAGCAGTACTTC	CASSLGQEIYEQYF
TRBV28	TRBJ2-7	.	.	17	TGTGCCAGCAGTTTAGCCCCTAGGGCGGGCCCAAACTACGAGCAGTACTTC	CASSLAPRAGPNYEQYF
TRBV30	TRBJ1-1	many	.	17	TGTGCCTGGAGAGGAGGTGGGTTAGGACTCCCGAACACTGAAGCTTTCTTT	CAWRGGGLGLPNTEAFF
TRBV29-1	TRBJ1-4	.	.	14	TGCAGCGGGGTCCGGGAATCAACTAATGAAAAACTGTTTTTT	CSGVRESTNEKLFF
TRBV11-3	TRBJ1-2	many	TRBD1	14	TGTGCCAGCAGCTTAACGGGACAGGGGCATCGTTTCACCTTC	CASSLTGQGHRFTF
TRBV20-1	TRBJ2-7	few	TRBD1	13	TGCAGTGCTAGAATCCAGGGGGCCGGTGAGCAGTACTTC	CSARIQGAGEQYF
TRBV7-9	TRBJ2-3	few	.	16	TGTGCCAGCAGCTACGATTCCGGGGTGACTTGGGATACGCAGTATTTT	CASSYDSGVTWDTQYF
TRBV11-2	TRBJ2-1	.	TRBD2	15	TGTGCCAGCAGCTCGACTAGCGGGAAAAGAAATGAGCAGTTCTTC	CASSSTSGKRNEQFF
TRBV27	TRBJ2-7	once	TRBD1	14	TGTGCCAGCAGCTCCGGGACAGGGGGCTTTTCCAAGTACTTC	CASSSGTGGFSKYF
TRBV2	TRBJ2-3	many	TRBD1	12	TGTGCCAGCGGACAGGACACAGATACGCAGTATTTT	CASGQDTDTQYF